This TCR beta chain was identified during a study of blood T cell repertoires in COVID-19 (dated by TCRdb to between 2020 and 2021). Describing the broader study: Samples covering the acute and convalescent phases of COVID-19 were provided by collaborators in the United States, Italy and Spain. Samples were obtained from the ongoing ImmuneRACE study (first 160 participants) and from 1,200 or so subjects provided by 6 global collaborators. Deeply sampled blood TCRbeta repertoires from subjects exposed to, actively infected with, or recovered from COVID-19 were included in the dataset. The material from the prospective study consisted of cDNA or gDNA derived from T cells, B-cell-depleted T cells, or PBMCs. Sample metadata almost always included a de-identified subject ID, COVID-19 status, age in years and sex. Where available, HLA class I and class II types were taken from metadata supplied by the sample provider and were not determined by assay-based typing. The repertoires were released in a freely available public database meant as a resource for research on the immune response to SARS-CoV-2. Overall study results and their limits: The quantity of clinical and demographic metadata differed by source and by participant and was supplied without curation.

V and J are truncated by 0 bases and 3 bases respectively, leaving an intervening sequence of 11 bases. Including cysteine and phenylalanine, the CDR3 has 15 amino acids. Only the CDR3 DNA stays, 45 bases, in frame from base 1. Per the germline V gene, MNHNS is the CDR1 and SASEGT is the CDR2. A second Seattle source provided samples from volunteer blood donors who had recovered from COVID-19. Collaborating institutions collected whole blood in K2EDTA tubes following their own protocols. For TCRbeta analysis, collaborators shipped samples in one of three forms: frozen whole blood, isolated PBMCs, or DNA extracted from either of those sample types. With respect to this clone: Its target antigen remains unknown. No base qualities exist here, and no much larger clone lies one base off it.

TCRbeta CDR3 regions were amplified from genomic DNA using the immunoSEQ Assay, a bias-controlled multiplex PCR. As for how the authors treated the data: The number of nucleated cells in each sample was estimated from the amplification of reference gene primers within the assay. To quantify the absolute abundance of each unique TCRbeta CDR3 rearrangement, sequence reads were collapsed and filtered. For each sample, productive Simpson clonality was calculated as the square root of Simpson's diversity index across productive rearrangements. TCRdb carries this immuneACCESS record with in-frame sequences only. Its versions omit some clonotypes, under half of them owing to an unresolved V gene in the studies checked, with the rest unexplained. V, J and clone size derive from that table, while D and trimming were established from the DNA sequence. Present in this sample are a few hundred thousand clones, approximately 87% of which were seen just once. The ten largest account for approximately 6% of the sample.

This sequence originates from a man in his sixties who had recovered from COVID-19. The specimen sequenced was peripheral blood. The V and J genes are TRBV6-1 and TRBJ1-2; the D gene lacks a confident call. Here the CDR3 is given as CASSEAGSYHYGYTF. The DNA sequence reads TGTGCCAGCAGTGAAGCGGGCAGTTACCACTATGGCTACACCTTC.